The 27 T cell receptor beta chains in this list originate from one sample, sequenced in a study of OX40 agonist ivuxolimab in advanced cancers. Assay used: immunoSEQ multiplex PCR; TCRdb lists only in-frame clones, some missing. The sample carries tens of thousands of clones, 80% to 85% recorded once. Material: CD4+ or CD8+ T cells sorted from blood, obtained in a trial of the OX40 agonist ivuxolimab. Every receptor here comes from an adult with an advanced solid tumor such as melanoma, head and neck, liver or kidney cancer.

This clone came up a few times. The chain is built from TRBV27 and TRBJ1-5; D is uncertain. Trimming took off 2 bases at V and 4 bases at J, with 3 bases between the two ends. This CDR3 is 12 amino acids long. Per germline, CDR1 MNHEY and CDR2 SMNVEV (reference sequence). CDR3 protein: CASSLRNQPQHF. The CDR3 nucleotides read TGTGCCAGCAGTTTAAGAAATCAGCCCCAGCATTTT.

This rearrangement joins TRBV4-1 to TRBJ2-3; 12 positions match TRBD2. The V gene end was trimmed by 2 bases and the J gene end by 1 base; junction bases not matched to a gene: 7. CDR1 and CDR2 from the germline V gene are MGHRA and YSYEKL. This CDR3 has 18 residues. Here the CDR3 reads CASSQLLAGGGGTDTQYF. The CDR3 coding sequence is TGCGCCAGCAGCCAACTACTAGCGGGAGGCGGGGGCACAGATACGCAGTATTTT.

The V gene is TRBV28, the J gene TRBJ2-7; 9 bases line up with TRBD1. Germline CDR1 is MDHEN and CDR2 is SYDVKM. The V segment lost 6 bases and the J segment 2 bases; nucleotides outside the gene matches: 11. This CDR3 comprises 16 residues. The CDR3 coding sequence is TGTGCCAGCAGCATCACCGACAGGGGGGGTCCCTACGAGCAGTACTTC. This codes for CASSITDRGGPYEQYF.

The chain links TRBV5-5 to TRBJ1-2; the D gene is possibly TRBD1 (6 bases). Trimming stripped 2 bases from V and 0 bases from J, with 14 bases between. CDR1 is SGHKS and CDR2 is YYEKEE in the germline V gene (reference sequence). This CDR3 is built from 16 residues. In DNA form, the CDR3 reads TGTGCCAGCAGCTTCTACCCACAGGGAGCTAACTATGGCTACACCTTC. It translates to CASSFYPQGANYGYTF.

Regarding this clone: Relative to the germline gene, one junction end is altered; a read error may explain this. The chain joins TRBV4-2 to TRBJ1-5; 8 nucleotides agree with TRBD1. CDR3 length: 13 residues. Per germline, CDR1 LGHNA and CDR2 YNFKEQ. CDR3 sequence: CASSQGDSGGEYF. DNA for the CDR3: TGTGCCAGCAGCCAGGGAGATTCAGGGGGCGAGTATTTT.

The chain is built from TRBV14 and TRBJ2-2, with a possible D match to TRBD2 (7 bases). Trimming left V 2 bases short and J 9 bases short, with 16 bases between. CDR3 length equals 15 residues. The germline V gene encodes CDR1 SGHDN and CDR2 FVKESK. The DNA of the CDR3 is TGTGCCAGCAGCCAAAGGGGGGGACCAAGCCGGGAGCTGTTTTTT. Amino acids: CASSQRGGPSRELFF.

As for this clone: Other DNA sequences within the sample encode an identical CDR3. V and J are TRBV9 and TRBJ1-5; no clear D. The V gene lost 0 bases and the J gene lost 0 bases, with 4 bases spanning the gap. The CDR3 runs to 14 residues. Germline CDR1 SGDLS, CDR2 YYNGEE. The DNA of the CDR3 is TGTGCCAGCAGCGTAGCAGGTAGCAATCAGCCCCAGCATTTT. Its protein product is CASSVAGSNQPQHF.

The chain couples TRBV2 to TRBJ2-7, with D maybe TRBD2 (5 bases). The V end lost 4 bases, the J end lost 6 bases, and 22 bases lay between the germline ends. CDR3 length: 16 amino acids. Germline V gene data show CDR1 as SNHLY and CDR2 as FYNNEI. CDR3: CASSGRRWTHFSEQYF. The CDR3 nucleotides read TGTGCCAGCAGTGGGAGGAGATGGACTCATTTCTCCGAGCAGTACTTC.

This sequence joins TRBV30 and TRBJ1-3; D possibly corresponds to TRBD1 (5 bases). Trimming stripped 4 bases from V and 0 bases from J, with 10 bases between. The germline V gene has CDR1 GTSNPN and CDR2 SVGIG (reference sequence). The CDR3 has 14 amino acids. The CDR3 loop is CAWIGRGSGNTIYF. CDR3 DNA sequence: TGTGCCTGGATCGGGAGGGGCTCTGGAAACACCATATATTTT.

The genes are TRBV27 and TRBJ2-7; D may match TRBD1 or TRBD2 (5 bases each). V gave up 5 bases and J gave up 3 bases, with 14 bases separating them. There are 14 residues in the CDR3. The germline V gene encodes CDR1 MNHEY and CDR2 SMNVEV (reference sequence). In DNA, the CDR3 is TGTGCCAGCAGTCCCCGGGGCACATTCTACGAGCAGTACTTC. Amino acid sequence: CASSPRGTFYEQYF.

The chain couples TRBV29-1 to TRBJ2-1, with 9 bases matching TRBD2. V dropped 7 bases and J dropped 5; count of bases not matched to a gene: 12. Germline CDR1 is SQVTM and CDR2 is ANQGSEA. The CDR3 consists of 15 residues. The CDR3 nucleotides are TGCAGCGGCTCTGGAGTGGGACTAGCAGACAATGAGCAGTTCTTC. Translated, it gives CSGSGVGLADNEQFF.

The rearrangement joins TRBV9 to TRBJ1-2; tentatively, D is TRBD1 (6 bases). Deletions cut 4 bases from V and 4 bases from J, with 17 bases between. The CDR3 spans 15 residues. Germline CDR1 is SGDLS and CDR2 is YYNGEE. CDR3 protein: CASSSPPTGGYGYTF. The CDR3 nucleotides are TGTGCCAGCAGCTCTCCTCCGACAGGTGGCTATGGCTACACCTTC.

There are a few counts of this clone. J is TRBJ1-5 and V is TRBV6-4, with a weak D call TRBD1 (5 bases). The V and J ends lost 10 bases and 1 base respectively, with 20 bases between them. Germline CDR1 MRHNA, CDR2 SNTAGT. This CDR3 is built from 16 residues. The CDR3 reads CATRRRTGESNQPQHF. Here the CDR3 DNA reads TGTGCCACTCGAAGACGCACAGGCGAGAGCAATCAGCCCCAGCATTTT.

The chain combines TRBV6-5 with TRBJ2-7, with D unresolved. CDR3 length: 10 residues. Germline V gene lookup returns CDR1 MNHEY and CDR2 SVGAGI. With 5 bases removed from V and 3 bases from J, the gap between germline ends came to 2 bases. CDR3 bases: TGTGCCAGCAGTGACTACGAGCAGTACTTC. It encodes CASSDYEQYF.

The chain uses TRBV9 and TRBJ2-7, with D uncertain. Trimming took 0 bases from V and 2 from J, leaving 9 bases between them. The CDR3 extends over 14 amino acids. CDR1 is SGDLS and CDR2 is YYNGEE in the germline V gene. The chain's CDR3 is CASSVEESPYEQYF. The DNA for the CDR3 is TGTGCCAGCAGCGTAGAGGAAAGTCCCTACGAGCAGTACTTC. The full variable domain, rest sourced from reference TRBV9 and TRBJ2-7, is DSGVTQTPKHLITATGQRVTLRCSPRSGDLSVYWYQQSLDQGLQFLIQYYNGEERAKGNILERFSAQQFPDLHSELNLSSLELGDSALYFCASSVEESPYEQYFGPGTRLTVT.

The rearrangement joins TRBV11-1 to TRBJ2-7; TRBD2 aligns across 15 bases. The CDR3 spans 18 residues. The J segment lost 4 bases and the V segment lost 5 bases, leaving 12 bases of the junction unmatched. The germline V gene encodes CDR1 SGHAT and CDR2 FQDESV (reference sequence). DNA of the CDR3: TGTGCCAGCAGCGTTGGACTAGCGGGAGGGAGTGTCAGTTACGAGCAGTACTTC. Translating it yields CASSVGLAGGSVSYEQYF.

This clone is medium-sized (0.01 to 0.1%) by share. The V and J genes are TRBV15 and TRBJ2-7; 9 bases fit TRBD1. Germline V lookup: CDR1 LNHNV, CDR2 YYDKDF (reference sequence). CDR3 length equals 14 residues. V shed 5 bases, J shed 4 bases, and the junction held 6 bases outside the gene matches. CDR3 coding DNA: TGTGCCACCAGCGGGACAGGGATGGCTTACGAGCAGTACTTC. Its protein product is CATSGTGMAYEQYF.

The CDR3 here is CASSLGPRAASNEKLFF. DNA for the CDR3: TGTGCCAGCAGCTTGGGTCCGCGGGCAGCCAGTAATGAAAAACTGTTTTTT. This chain links TRBV5-6 with TRBJ1-4; D uncertain. The CDR3 runs 17 residues. The germline CDR1 and CDR2 sequences are SGHDT and YYEEEE. Trimming shortened V by 0 bases and J by 4 bases, and 16 bases separated the two germline ends.

The J gene is TRBJ1-1, the V gene TRBV9, with D uncertain. Germline CDR1 SGDLS, CDR2 YYNGEE. Deletions cut 0 bases from V and 0 bases from J, with 6 bases between. The CDR3 spans 14 residues. DNA of the CDR3: TGTGCCAGCAGCGTAGGTCCGGTGAACACTGAAGCTTTCTTT. Protein product: CASSVGPVNTEAFF.

V usage is TRBV5-6 and J usage is TRBJ2-7, with a possible D match to TRBD1 (7 bases). CDR3 length equals 14 residues. Looked up from germline, CDR1 is SGHDT and CDR2 is YYEEEE. Trimming left V 3 bases short and J 1 base short, with 11 bases between. The CDR3 reads CASSWGDSSYEQYF. The CDR3 DNA follows: TGTGCCAGCAGCTGGGGGGACAGTTCCTACGAGCAGTACTTC.

The V gene is TRBV28, the J gene TRBJ2-3; tentatively, D is TRBD2 (6 bases). Germline V gene lookup returns CDR1 MDHEN and CDR2 SYDVKM. CDR3 length: 14 residues. V gave up 7 bases and J gave up 2 bases, with 13 bases separating them. CDR3 residues: CASTQGLHTDTQYF. Here the CDR3 DNA reads TGTGCCAGCACCCAGGGACTGCACACAGATACGCAGTATTTT.

The chain is built from TRBV28 and TRBJ2-2, with a tentative D call TRBD2 (6 bases). The germline V gene has CDR1 MDHEN and CDR2 SYDVKM. V lost 3 bases and J lost 2, with 16 bases in between. This CDR3 is built from 17 residues. The CDR3 protein is CASSFKLANFNTGELFF. The CDR3 coding sequence is TGTGCCAGCAGTTTTAAGCTAGCGAACTTCAACACCGGGGAGCTGTTTTTT.

J is TRBJ1-5 and V is TRBV5-8, with D perhaps matching TRBD1 (6 bases). The CDR3 contains 17 residues. V was trimmed by 0 bases and J by 2 bases, leaving 15 bases between them. From germline, CDR1 is SGHTS and CDR2 YDEGEE. The CDR3 region is CASSLELRGGGNQPQHF. CDR3 nucleotides: TGTGCCAGCAGCTTGGAGCTCAGAGGGGGGGGCAATCAGCCCCAGCATTTT.

V and J are TRBV6-5 and TRBJ2-6, with unresolved D. Germline V gives CDR1 MNHEY, CDR2 SVGAGI. V lost 5 bases, J lost 3 bases, and 8 bases lay in between. This CDR3 region has 14 residues. This CDR3 is CASSRGFGANVLTF. As DNA, the CDR3 is TGTGCCAGCAGTCGTGGGTTTGGGGCCAACGTCCTGACTTTC.

The chain uses TRBV7-9 and TRBJ2-1; TRBD2 agrees at 15 bases. The CDR3 contains 18 residues. Germline V CDR1 and CDR2: SEHNR, FQNEAQ (reference sequence). The trim removed 4 bases at V and 0 bases at J, leaving 4 bases unmatched. The CDR3 is CASSWTSGGGRSYNEQFF. As DNA, the CDR3 is TGTGCCAGCAGCTGGACTAGCGGGGGGGGCCGCTCCTACAATGAGCAGTTCTTC.

This clone was counted only a few times. The V and J genes are TRBV4-1 and TRBJ2-7; 7 bases fit TRBD1. V was pared by 1 base and J by 0 bases, with 3 bases of the junction left unmatched. CDR1 and CDR2 (germline): MGHRA, YSYEKL. CDR3 length: 15 amino acids. The CDR3 nucleotides are TGCGCCAGCAGCCAAGGGACAGGTGCCTCCTACGAGCAGTACTTC. Residues: CASSQGTGASYEQYF.

The chain combines TRBV6-1 with TRBJ2-7, with D perhaps assigned TRBD1 or TRBD2 (5 bases each). The CDR3 extends over 12 amino acids. The ends were cut back, 3 bases at V and 7 bases at J, with 10 bases in the middle. Germline V gene data show CDR1 as MNHNS and CDR2 as SASEGT. The CDR3 sequence is CASSEGVREQYF. For the CDR3, the DNA is TGTGCCAGCAGTGAGGGGGTGAGGGAGCAGTACTTC.